This record concerns one TCR beta chain sequence. What it recognizes is unknown. With 1 base removed from V and 0 bases from J, the gap between germline ends came to 11 bases. The CDR3 is 16 amino acids. The V gene's germline CDR1 is SGHVS and CDR2 FQNEAQ. The data stem from a study of CD8 T cells in Susac syndrome. General study findings and limits: The study's TCR sequencing and HLA analysis covered a relatively small number of individuals, and the study acknowledged this.

Sequencing of TCR beta was performed on blood CD8+ and CD4+ T cells. An amount of RNA that ranged from about 0.45 to 1 ug was reverse transcribed with random hexamers. With immunoSEQ multiplex PCR, TCR beta CDR3 was amplified across 54 Vbeta and 13 Jbeta. TCRdb reprocessed the immunoSEQ multiplex PCR reads with MiXCR, giving one entry per CDR3 protein. The repertoire consists of around 220,000 distinct CDR3 sequences, with 80% to 95% occurring once and the leading ten covering approximately 0.13%. V gene TRBV7-8 combines with J gene TRBJ2-3; perhaps TRBD2 as D (5 bases). Sequencing used CD8+ T cells from PBMCs. The receptor was isolated from a human donor with multiple sclerosis. This chain's CDR3 is CASSLEGAASTDTQYF. The CDR3 DNA is TGTGCCAGCAGCTTAGAGGGAGCGGCTAGCACAGATACGCAGTATTTT.